Sequencing of this T cell receptor (beta chain) was carried out in a study of T cell responses to AZD1222 COVID-19 vaccine. The table came from immunoSEQ multiplex PCR; TCRdb's copy has only in-frame clones and leaves some out. The sample has approximately 120,000 clones, 70% to 90% seen once. Findings and limits, study-wide: The CD4 TCRs associated with vaccination extended across spike and predominated at 160-218 and 743-854. In all cases, repertoires were sampled only after the peak T cell response.

With respect to this clone: Antigen specificity is unknown.

The receptor was derived from an adult in good health. The sample here was peripheral blood, taken on day 0 of AZD1222 vaccination.

DNA of the CDR3: TGTGCCAGCAGTGACGATAGGCGCAGGGAGACCCAGTACTTC. As protein: CASSDDRRRETQYF. The chain employs TRBV6-4 and TRBJ2-5; unclear D gene. CDR3 size: 14 residues. Trimming removed 2 bases from V and 5 bases from J, with 12 bases in between. Germline V gene sequence: CDR1 MRHNA, CDR2 SNTAGT.